This TCR beta chain comes out of a study of CD8+ T cells in alopecia areata. Study information: The study gave treated patients oral tofacitinib at 5 to 10 mg twice daily. Study observations and caveats: Unlike in mice, where it was clearer, TCR sharing across patients was less clear, possibly HLA-related. Lesional tissue from the scalp (especially in alopecia totalis/universalis) showed higher clonality than normal scalp.

Remarks on this clone: Its antigen is currently unknown.

Unmatched junction bases numbered 3, after V lost 3 bases and J lost 7 bases. The CDR3 sequence is 14 residues long. Germline CDR1 reads MNHNS; CDR2 reads SASEGT. Extracted from the samples, RNA was reverse transcribed into cDNA to serve as the sequencing template. Clones were read by immunoSEQ multiplex PCR, and TCRdb kept only the in-frame ones, dropping some. The top ten clones hold about 14% of a sample with over 150,000 clones, around 50% of them seen once. The sample was CD4+ T cells sorted from blood, taken at week 0. The clonotype was recovered from a human donor with alopecia areata. V is TRBV6-1 and J is TRBJ1-5, with TRBD1 matching 10 bases. The CDR3 region is CASSDTGQGQPQHF. DNA for the CDR3: TGTGCCAGCAGTGACACGGGACAGGGGCAGCCCCAGCATTTT.